This is a list of T cell receptor beta chains from one sample in a study of T cells expressing NK-cell markers. One entry per CDR3 protein, without DNA, is what TCRdb gives after re-calling the 5' RACE reads. The record lists about 460,000 distinct CDR3 sequences, of which the ten most abundant hold roughly 1.4%. The specimen was blood T cells: a sorted CD56 or NKG2C T cell subset, CD4+ or CD8+ T cells, or bulk PBMC T cells (not recorded which). Every receptor here comes from a woman aged 45 to 65 in good health. Both conserved end residues are part of each CDR3.

TRBJ1-6 TRBV3-1 CASSADSNNSPLHF
TRBJ2-2 TRBV15 CATSRVGPGELFF
TRBJ2-3 TRBV12-3/TRBV12-4 CASSLGGPSTDTQYF
TRBJ1-5 TRBV11-2 CASSLGNREDQPQHF
TRBJ2-2 TRBV11-2 CASSLVGGASGELFF
TRBJ1-4 TRBV11-2 CASSPLPLGQGFEKLFF
TRBJ1-4 TRBV29-1 CSVEEDWGTNKEKLFF
TRBJ1-2 TRBV6-5 CASSYSLTRGVGYGYTF
TRBJ2-2 TRBV20-1 CSARDAKRGSTGELFF
TRBJ1-5 TRBV15 CATSNTHTLGNQPQHF
TRBJ1-2 TRBV12-3/TRBV12-4 CASSLRGRIYGYTF
TRBJ2-3 TRBV12-5 CASGPYPTGGEADTQYF
TRBJ2-3 TRBV19 CASSFLQGGGTDTQYF
TRBJ2-2 TRBV10-3 CAISESGGRRTLFF
TRBJ2-5 TRBV5-1 CASSFLSRKETQYF
TRBJ2-1 TRBV18 CASSPPVLTSGEQFF
TRBJ2-1 TRBV6-5 CASSYRTSGRREEQFF
TRBJ2-3 TRBV29-1 CSVDRQGWDTQYF
TRBJ2-2 TRBV6-6 CASSTPDWTAVGAGELFF
TRBJ2-6 TRBV7-8 CASSSPGRLSGANVLTF
TRBJ2-1 TRBV6-5 CASSYHGTSGSEQFF
TRBJ2-2 TRBV12-3/TRBV12-4 CASSFSNTGELFF
TRBJ1-4 TRBV10-3 CAIPGSTNEKLFF
TRBJ1-6 TRBV28 CASSLPRGAPLHF
TRBJ2-3 TRBV9 CASSDKSFLAEHTQYF
TRBJ1-5 TRBV20-1 CSARGRPGNQPQHF
TRBJ2-1 TRBV5-4 CASRLAGVVGEQFF
TRBJ2-7 TRBV5-1 CASAPGYTSYEQYF
TRBJ2-3 TRBV7-8 CASSLRSGNTDTQYF
TRBJ2-1 TRBV19 CASRVSGMNEQFF
TRBJ2-3 TRBV29-1 CSAGSTGPDTQYF
TRBJ2-7 TRBV21-1 CASSPGGTGDLYEQYF
TRBJ1-2 TRBV21-1 CASSKTEDRQYYGYTF
TRBJ1-4 TRBV4-2 CASSPSGSATNEKLFF
TRBJ2-1 TRBV20-1 CSGQSDYYNEQFF
TRBJ1-1 TRBV3-1 CASSHGTLNTEAFF
TRBJ1-1 TRBV15 CATSSGRGRGTEAFF
TRBJ1-2 TRBV5-1 CASSLGGIGYGYTF
TRBJ2-7 TRBV18 CASSPLEVAGEQYF
TRBJ1-1 TRBV18 CASSQHMNTEAFF
TRBJ2-7 TRBV6-5 CASSPKIDRGYEQYF
TRBJ2-4 TRBV30 CASTSGSSANIQYF
TRBJ2-2 TRBV3-1 CASSYRTDGELFF
TRBJ1-1 TRBV9 CASSVETNTEAFF